These 30 T cell receptor beta chains originate from one sample sequenced in a study of vaccination effects on CD4 cells after COVID-19. The ViraFEST assay expanded antigen-specific CD4+ T cells with viral peptide pools before sequencing. Isolation of CD4+ T cells took place after approximately 10 days of culture. Prior SARS-CoV-2 infection was absent in the vaccine recipients, as shown by negative nucleocapsid antibodies. No antigen has been assigned to these receptors. The repertoire was sequenced with immunoSEQ multiplex PCR; TCRdb's copy has only in-frame clones and lacks some. The repertoire holds about 65,000 clones, with about 72% as singletons. The sample was CD4+ T cells from PBMCs cultured with HCoV-NL63 spike peptides, taken before COVID-19 vaccination. These TCRs come from a human donor who received a COVID-19 vaccine.

V usage is TRBV14 and J usage is TRBJ2-3; D remains ambiguous. V shed 4 bases and J shed 0 bases, with 11 bases lying between them. The CDR3 has 15 amino acids. Germline CDR1 SGHDN, CDR2 FVKESK. Here the CDR3 reads CASSPRVISTDTQYF. CDR3 nucleotides: TGTGCCAGCAGCCCCCGGGTCATAAGCACAGATACGCAGTATTTT.

The chain is built from TRBV3-1 (or the pseudogene TRBV3-2) and TRBJ2-5; 11 nucleotides match TRBD2. With V trimmed by 4 bases and J by 2 bases, 12 bases remained unmatched. The CDR3 sequence is 18 residues long. Germline V gene data show CDR1 as LGHDT and CDR2 as YNNKEL (reference sequence). The CDR3 nucleotides read TGTGCCAGCAGCCTAAGGAAATGGCTAGCGGGGGGTCAAGAGACCCAGTACTTC. Residues: CASSLRKWLAGGQETQYF.

This clone was picked up a small number of times. The chain joins TRBV28 to TRBJ2-3; D is undetermined. V dropped 6 bases and J dropped 6 bases, with 13 bases sitting between them. Germline values: CDR1 MDHEN, CDR2 SYDVKM. The CDR3 has 13 residues. CDR3 in amino acids: CASRPTVVDTQYF. The CDR3 coding sequence is TGTGCCAGCAGACCCACCGTCGTGGATACGCAGTATTTT.

The rearrangement links TRBV28 to TRBJ2-5; 12 nucleotides align to TRBD1. There are 17 residues in the CDR3. Germline CDR1 and CDR2: MDHEN and SYDVKM. V was clipped by 4 bases and J by 7 bases; unmatched bases: 13. CDR3 protein: CASSSPLPGQGAATQYF. CDR3 DNA: TGTGCCAGCAGTTCTCCCCTACCGGGACAGGGGGCAGCGACCCAGTACTTC.

This clone was counted a few times. The V call is TRBV19, the J call TRBJ1-2, with D hard to call. Trimming cost V 5 bases and J 1 base, with 14 bases left between them. Germline CDR1 LNHDA, CDR2 SQIVND (reference sequence). The CDR3 extends over 15 amino acids. The CDR3 region has the DNA TGTGCCAGTAGTCCGAAACTCATGAATAACTATGGCTACACCTTC. This gives the protein CASSPKLMNNYGYTF.

The rearrangement links TRBV18 to TRBJ2-7; D is unclear. CDR1 and CDR2 (germline): KGHSH, LQKENI. Trimming removed 2 bases at V and 0 bases at J, with 5 bases between. This CDR3 is built from 13 residues. The CDR3 sequence is CASSPGDSYEQYV. The CDR3, as DNA: TGTGCCAGCTCACCAGGGGACTCCTACGAGCAGTACGTC.

The V gene is TRBV3-1 (or the pseudogene TRBV3-2), the J gene TRBJ2-7; 7 bases align to TRBD1. The CDR3 extends over 14 amino acids. Germline loops: CDR1 LGHDT, CDR2 YNNKEL (reference sequence). CDR3 nucleotide sequence: TGTGCCAGCAGCCCTGGGGGACAGAACTACAAGCAGTACGTC. Its protein product is CASSPGGQNYKQYV.

The chain employs TRBV3-1 (or the pseudogene TRBV3-2) and TRBJ1-4, with D hard to call. Germline V gene sequence: CDR1 LGHDT, CDR2 YNNKEL (reference sequence). V gave up 4 bases and J gave up 0 bases, with 6 bases separating them. The CDR3 loop spans 14 amino acids. CDR3 in DNA: TGTGCCAGCAGCCCCAGTGCAACTAATGAAAAACTGTTTTTT. Protein sequence: CASSPSATNEKLFF.

The V call is TRBV15, the J call TRBJ1-1; 9 bases match TRBD1. The CDR3 length is 14 residues. The junction had 6 bases not matched to a gene; V was cut back by 5 bases and J by 5 bases. Germline V CDR1 and CDR2: LNHNV, YYDKDF (reference sequence). CDR3 nucleotide sequence: TGTGCCACCAGCTTCACGACAGGGGGAACTGAAGCTTTCTTT. Amino acid sequence: CATSFTTGGTEAFF.

CDR3 amino acids: CASSLLGRNSGNTIYF. The CDR3 nucleotides are TGTGCCAGCAGTTTATTGGGCAGAAACTCTGGAAACACCATATATTTT. The V and J genes are TRBV28 and TRBJ1-3; no definite D call. The CDR3 spans 16 residues. The germline V and J ends were trimmed by 1 base and 0 bases, with 10 bases remaining between them. Germline V gene data show CDR1 as MDHEN and CDR2 as SYDVKM.

This clone has a handful of counts. The chain combines TRBV4-2 with TRBJ2-5, with D possibly being TRBD1 (5 bases). The germline V gene has CDR1 LGHNA and CDR2 YNFKEQ. This CDR3 region has 14 residues. V was cut by 4 bases and J by 2 bases, with 11 bases left in between. The CDR3 bases are TGTGCCAGCAGCCGGAAGGACAAACAAGAGACCCAGTACTTC. Its translation: CASSRKDKQETQYF.

The rearrangement uses TRBV6-6 and TRBJ2-2; possibly TRBD2 for D (6 bases). V was cut by 7 bases and J by 4 bases, with 13 bases left in between. In germline, CDR1 is MNHNY, CDR2 SVGAGI (reference sequence). The CDR3 length is 14 residues. CDR3 region: CASTGTPFTGELFF. CDR3 nucleotides: TGTGCCAGCACTGGGACTCCATTCACCGGGGAGCTGTTTTTT.

This chain connects TRBV9 to TRBJ2-1; 7 bases agree with TRBD2. Losses at the gene ends were 2 bases for V and 3 bases for J; bases not matched to a gene: 5. CDR3 length equals 15 residues. CDR1 and CDR2 (germline): SGDLS, YYNGEE. CDR3 sequence reads: CASSVSAGYYNEQFF. CDR3 bases: TGTGCCAGCAGCGTCTCAGCGGGGTACTACAATGAGCAGTTCTTC.

The rearrangement joins TRBV6-5 to TRBJ2-4; 7 bases align to TRBD2. V lost 2 bases to trimming and J lost 6 bases; unmatched junction nucleotides: 4. The germline V gene encodes CDR1 MNHEY and CDR2 SVGAGI. CDR3 size: 14 residues. The CDR3 coding sequence is TGTGCCAGCAGTTACGTGGGGGGGGGAAACATTCAGTACTTC. It is translated as CASSYVGGGNIQYF.

This clone was seen only once. The V gene is TRBV5-1, the J gene TRBJ2-5; 9 bases align to TRBD2. V shed 4 bases, J shed 4 bases, and the junction held 5 bases outside the gene matches. Germline V gives CDR1 SGHRS, CDR2 YFSETQ. This CDR3 region has 14 residues. The CDR3 DNA reads as TGCGCCAGCAGCCCGTCGACTAGCGGAGAGACCCAGTACTTC. As protein: CASSPSTSGETQYF.

This chain connects TRBV5-1 to TRBJ1-6; no clear D gene. CDR3 length: 17 amino acids. The V gene lost 1 base and the J gene lost 9 bases, with 20 bases spanning the gap. Germline V lookup: CDR1 SGHRS, CDR2 YFSETQ. DNA for the CDR3: TGCGCCAGCAGCTTGAGTGGTCGGGTCGGAGGTATTTCACCCCTCCACTTT. Its protein is CASSLSGRVGGISPLHF.

The V call is TRBV4-1, the J call TRBJ2-5, with TRBD1 identical over 9 bases. V shed 3 bases and J 3 bases; nucleotides not matched to a gene: 5. This CDR3 has 15 residues. Germline CDR1 reads MGHRA; CDR2 reads YSYEKL. Written as DNA, the CDR3 is TGCGCCAGCAGCCAGACAGGGGGTTCTAAAGAGACCCAGTACTTC. Translating gives CASSQTGGSKETQYF.

This clone was observed a handful of times. The chain couples TRBV18 to TRBJ2-2; TRBD2 aligns across 11 bases. This CDR3 spans 16 amino acids. V dropped 4 bases and J dropped 5; count of bases not matched to a gene: 6. Germline assignment: CDR1 KGHSH and CDR2 LQKENI. CDR3 nucleotides: TGTGCCAGCTCACAGGCGACTAGCGGGGTAACCGGGGAGCTGTTTTTT. Amino acid sequence: CASSQATSGVTGELFF.

This rearrangement joins TRBV4-1 to TRBJ1-6; D may be TRBD1 (6 bases). The CDR3 extends over 12 amino acids. V was clipped by 2 bases and J by 15 bases, with 11 bases between them. Germline CDR1 reads MGHRA; CDR2 reads YSYEKL. CDR3 DNA sequence: TGCGCCAGCAGCCAACGGGACAATCTCCTCCACTTT. It encodes CASSQRDNLLHF.

V usage is TRBV10-3 and J usage is TRBJ2-1; D is perhaps TRBD2 (6 bases). The CDR3 is 15 residues long. Germline V gene sequence: CDR1 ENHRY, CDR2 SYGVKD. V was pared by 1 base and J by 4 bases, with 11 bases between. The CDR3 sequence: CAISEYGSQYNEQFF. The CDR3 DNA follows: TGTGCCATCAGTGAGTACGGGAGCCAGTACAATGAGCAGTTCTTC.

The chain's CDR3 is CASSLRRTGSEKLFF. The CDR3 nucleotides are TGTGCCAGCAGCTTGAGGCGGACAGGAAGTGAAAAACTGTTTTTT. The chain carries TRBV5-6 and TRBJ1-4; 7 bases match TRBD1. Germline CDR1 SGHDT, CDR2 YYEEEE. The CDR3 has 15 residues. Trimming took 1 base from V and 7 from J; bases not matched to a gene: 7.

The chain carries TRBV2 and TRBJ1-4, with D perhaps matching TRBD1 (5 bases). Germline CDR1 reads SNHLY; CDR2 reads FYNNEI. The CDR3 contains 15 residues. The V gene lost 4 bases and the J gene lost 4 bases, with 13 bases spanning the gap. CDR3 loop: CASSVSGHLNEKLFF. CDR3 bases: TGTGCCAGCAGTGTTAGTGGACACCTTAATGAAAAACTGTTTTTT.

CDR3 coding DNA: TGTGCCAGCAATGTGGGCCCCTATAATTCACCCCTCCACTTT. Its protein product is CASNVGPYNSPLHF. This rearrangement joins TRBV6-5 to TRBJ1-6; D is ambiguous. CDR3 size: 14 residues. CDR1 is MNHEY and CDR2 is SVGAGI in the germline V gene. With 7 bases removed from V and 2 bases from J, the gap between germline ends came to 9 bases.

The rearrangement uses TRBV6-6 and TRBJ2-5; D is unresolved. CDR1 and CDR2 from the germline V gene are MNHNY and SVGAGI (reference sequence). The CDR3 runs to 12 residues. V lost 5 bases to trimming and J lost 5 bases, with 9 bases between them. CDR3 protein: CASSVFAETQYF. In nucleotides, the CDR3 is TGTGCCAGCAGTGTTTTCGCGGAGACCCAGTACTTC.

V gene TRBV4-2 combines with J gene TRBJ2-1, with TRBD2 matching over 15 bases. Germline CDR1 reads LGHNA; CDR2 reads YNFKEQ. This CDR3 has 16 residues. The trim removed 4 bases at V and 10 bases at J, leaving 8 bases unmatched. CDR3 sequence: CASSPRTSGGAGEQFF. CDR3 DNA: TGTGCCAGCAGCCCTCGGACTAGCGGGGGGGCAGGGGAGCAGTTCTTC.

This clone has a handful of counts. The genes are TRBV11-2 and TRBJ2-1; D may be TRBD1 (6 bases). Per the germline V gene, CDR1 is SGHAT and CDR2 is FQNNGV. V lost 7 bases and J lost 2, with 18 bases in between. This CDR3 has 16 amino acids. CDR3 protein: CASTLFAGVTYNEQFF. For the CDR3, the DNA is TGTGCCAGCACCCTATTTGCAGGGGTGACCTACAATGAGCAGTTCTTC.

The CDR3 loop reads CASSDFFPGTTNYGYTF. Written as DNA, the CDR3 is TGTGCCAGTAGTGATTTTTTCCCGGGAACAACTAACTATGGCTACACCTTC. The V gene is TRBV19, the J gene TRBJ1-2; D remains ambiguous. V lost 5 bases and J 0 bases, leaving 19 bases between the germline ends. CDR1 and CDR2 (germline): LNHDA, SQIVND (reference sequence). The CDR3 runs to 17 residues. The whole variable domain, filled in from reference TRBV19 and TRBJ1-2, reads DGGITQSPKYLFRKEGQNVTLSCEQNLNHDAMYWYRQDPGQGLRLIYYSQIVNDFQKGDIAEGYSVSREKKESFPLTVTSAQKNPTAFYLCASSDFFPGTTNYGYTFGSGTRLTVV.

This clone was seen more than once but under ten times. J is TRBJ1-5 and V is TRBV28; possibly TRBD1 for D (6 bases). CDR1 is MDHEN and CDR2 is SYDVKM in the germline V gene. V gave up 7 bases and J gave up 7 bases, with 20 bases separating them. CDR3 size: 15 residues. CDR3 sequence: CASTTDRGQEQPQHF. CDR3 sequence (DNA): TGTGCCAGCACCACGGACAGAGGCCAGGAACAGCCCCAGCATTTT.

This clone was found a few times. This chain uses TRBV6-5 with TRBJ1-5, with D possibly TRBD1 on 5 matching bases. The CDR3 contains 14 residues. The germline CDR1 and CDR2 sequences are MNHEY and SVGAGI. V lost 4 bases and J 6 bases, leaving 13 bases between the germline ends. As DNA, the CDR3 is TGTGCCAGCAGTTCGGGAGGGGACGGTCAGCCCCAGCATTTT. It encodes CASSSGGDGQPQHF.

V gene TRBV5-6 combines with J gene TRBJ2-3; D not certain. Trimming stripped 4 bases from V and 3 bases from J, with 15 bases between. Germline V lookup: CDR1 SGHDT, CDR2 YYEEEE. The CDR3 length is 15 residues. The CDR3 DNA sequence: TGTGCCAGCAGCCCAACATGGCAGACGACAGATACGCAGTATTTT. It translates to CASSPTWQTTDTQYF.